This T cell receptor (beta chain) was obtained from a study of T cell repertoires in cytomegalovirus infection. Study in general: Public signatures in TCR beta pointed to CMV infection and matching HLA type.

In the case of this clonotype: Its antigen is unidentified.

TCRdb re-called the reads with MiXCR, one entry per CDR3 protein. The profile shows about 890,000 distinct CDR3 sequences, approximately 31% of them singletons. The germline V and J ends were trimmed by 5 bases and 5 bases, with 15 bases remaining between them. The CDR3 is made up of 14 amino acids. Germline CDR1 and CDR2: SGHVT and SQSDAQ. The study, taken as a whole, reports: The response measured ex vivo was dominated by TCR beta clonotypes (HLA-C-restricted and CMV-specific).

The sample consisted of cultured CD8+ T cells from PBMCs, taken from culture after CMV antigen stimulation. This TCR came from a human donor in good health (CMV status not recorded). Some clones in this sample may be carry-over from other donors' samples. This chain uses TRBV7-4 with TRBJ1-2, with a possible D match to TRBD1 (5 bases). The CDR3 sequence: CASSPQPGGYGYTF. DNA of the CDR3: TGTGCCAGCAGCCCTCAACCCGGGGGTTATGGCTACACCTTC.